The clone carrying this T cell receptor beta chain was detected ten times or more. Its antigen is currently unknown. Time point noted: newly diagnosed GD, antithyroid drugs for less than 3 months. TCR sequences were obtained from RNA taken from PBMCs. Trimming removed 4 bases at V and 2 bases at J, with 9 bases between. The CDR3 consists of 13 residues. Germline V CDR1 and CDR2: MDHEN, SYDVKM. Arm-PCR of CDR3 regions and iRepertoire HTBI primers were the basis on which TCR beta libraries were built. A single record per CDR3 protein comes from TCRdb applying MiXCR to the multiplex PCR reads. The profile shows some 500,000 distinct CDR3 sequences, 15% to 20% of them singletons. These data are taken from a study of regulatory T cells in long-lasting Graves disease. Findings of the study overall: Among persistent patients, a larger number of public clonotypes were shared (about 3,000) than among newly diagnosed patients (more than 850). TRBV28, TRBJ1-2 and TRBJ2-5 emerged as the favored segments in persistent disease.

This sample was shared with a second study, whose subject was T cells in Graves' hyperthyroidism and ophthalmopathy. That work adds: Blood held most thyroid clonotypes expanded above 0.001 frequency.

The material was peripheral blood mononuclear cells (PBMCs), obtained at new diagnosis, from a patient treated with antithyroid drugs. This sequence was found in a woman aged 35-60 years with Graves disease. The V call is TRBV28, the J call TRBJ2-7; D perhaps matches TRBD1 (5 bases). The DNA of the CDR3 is TGTGCCAGCAGTTCGACAGCCCCCTACGAGCAGTACTTC. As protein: CASSSTAPYEQYF.